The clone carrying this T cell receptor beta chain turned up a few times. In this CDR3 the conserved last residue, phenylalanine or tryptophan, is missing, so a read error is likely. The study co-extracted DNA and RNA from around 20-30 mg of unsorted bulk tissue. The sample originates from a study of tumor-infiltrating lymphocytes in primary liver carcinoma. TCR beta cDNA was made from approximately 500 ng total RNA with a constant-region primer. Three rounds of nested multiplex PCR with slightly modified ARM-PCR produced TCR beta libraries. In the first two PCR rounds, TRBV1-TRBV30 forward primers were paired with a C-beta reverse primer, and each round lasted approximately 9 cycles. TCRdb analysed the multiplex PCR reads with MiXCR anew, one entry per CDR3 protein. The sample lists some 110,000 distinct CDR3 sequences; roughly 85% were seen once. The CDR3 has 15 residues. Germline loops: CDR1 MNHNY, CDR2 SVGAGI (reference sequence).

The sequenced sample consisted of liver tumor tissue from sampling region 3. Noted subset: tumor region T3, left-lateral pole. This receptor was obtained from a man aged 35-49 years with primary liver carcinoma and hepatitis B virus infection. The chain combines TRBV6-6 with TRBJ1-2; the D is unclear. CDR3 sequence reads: CASSRGMGTQYGYTS. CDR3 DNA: TGTGCCAGCAGTCGTGGAATGGGCACTCAGTATGGTTACACCTCC.